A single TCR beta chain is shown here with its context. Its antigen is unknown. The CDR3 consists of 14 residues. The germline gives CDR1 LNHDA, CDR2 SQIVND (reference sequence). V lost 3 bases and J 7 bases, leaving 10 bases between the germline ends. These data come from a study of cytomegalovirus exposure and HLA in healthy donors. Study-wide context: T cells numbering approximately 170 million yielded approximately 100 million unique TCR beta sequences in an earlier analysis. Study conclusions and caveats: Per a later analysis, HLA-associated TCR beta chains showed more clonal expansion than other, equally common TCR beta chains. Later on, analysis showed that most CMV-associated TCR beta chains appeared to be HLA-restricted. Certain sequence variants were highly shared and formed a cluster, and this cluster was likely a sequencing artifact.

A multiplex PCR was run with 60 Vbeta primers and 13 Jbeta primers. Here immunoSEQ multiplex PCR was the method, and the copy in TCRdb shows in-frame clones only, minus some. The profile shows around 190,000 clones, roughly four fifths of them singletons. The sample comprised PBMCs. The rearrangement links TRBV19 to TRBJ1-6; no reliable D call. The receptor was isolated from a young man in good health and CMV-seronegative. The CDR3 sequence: CASSIPGYNSPLHF. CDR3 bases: TGTGCCAGTAGTATCCCGGGGTACAATTCACCCCTCCACTTT. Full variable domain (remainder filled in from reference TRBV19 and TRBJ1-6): DGGITQSPKYLFRKEGQNVTLSCEQNLNHDAMYWYRQDPGQGLRLIYYSQIVNDFQKGDIAEGYSVSREKKESFPLTVTSAQKNPTAFYLCASSIPGYNSPLHFGNGTRLTVT.